Sequencing of this T cell receptor beta chain was carried out in a study of T cells in Graves' hyperthyroidism and ophthalmopathy (dated by TCRdb to the late 2010s). With respect to the entire study: Peripheral blood was collected at initial diagnosis, before any treatment. To identify TCR V-J signatures that set the groups apart, the researchers used a discovery cohort of more than 95 patients, made up of 43 with Graves' ophthalmopathy and 55 to 65 with stable Graves' hyperthyroidism. Whether ophthalmopathy could be predicted prospectively was tested in an independent validation cohort made up of 18 to 20 hyperthyroidism patients plus 17 patients who later progressed to ophthalmopathy. For training and testing, the 100 or so patients in the discovery cohort were randomly divided in a 7:3 ratio. In about 6 Graves' hyperthyroidism patients, the study also compared T-cell repertoires from thyroid tissue with T-cell repertoires from blood. After blood sampling, hyperthyroidism patients were treated with methimazole at a starting dose of 30 mg daily, and ophthalmopathy patients were treated with high-dose intravenous methylprednisolone. According to the paper, TCR Vbeta CDR3 sequencing was carried out on some 130 peripheral blood samples, which came from 40 to 45 ophthalmopathy, 70 to 80 hyperthyroidism and about 17 progressor patients.

This clonotype has ten or more counts. The antigen it binds to is not known. Base qualities are not recorded, but no much larger clone differs from it by a single base. Hyperthyroidism patients were newly diagnosed, had a disease duration of under 2 months, and were aged 18 to 65 years. Any patient with an uncontrolled infection, another autoimmune disease, pregnancy or lactation was excluded. Diagnoses relied on clinical symptoms, serum thyroxine and TRAb, thyroid ultrasound and orbital computed tomography. For progressor patients, blood was drawn at the first diagnosis of hyperthyroidism, before any ophthalmopathy symptoms had appeared. PBMCs were separated from approximately 10 ml of fresh peripheral blood using Ficoll-Paque density gradient centrifugation. Progressor patients were initially diagnosed with Graves' hyperthyroidism and developed ophthalmopathy during follow-up. Total RNA was extracted with Trizol reagent, and quality was checked on an Agilent 2100 Bioanalyzer.

The TCR beta CDR3 regions were amplified from RNA transcripts. A first-round RT-PCR of the TCR CDR3 used the HTBI primer set with the Qiagen OneStep RT-PCR kit. Libraries were constructed in a second round of multiplex PCR, after which size selection and purification were carried out. Libraries were sequenced paired-end with 100 bp reads on an Illumina HiSeq2000. The paper's data handling went like this. SOAPnuke was used to process the raw data, removing reads that contained adapters or uncalled bases, had a mean Phred below 15, or lacked an exact match to the constant primer or identifier. High-quality paired reads were merged using COPE v1.2.5, and each unique nucleotide sequence was defined as a clonotype. MiTCR v1.1 was used to align clonotypes to the IMGT TRBV, TRBD and TRBJ reference segments. The analysis included only V-J combinations with a frequency above 0.0001, which together covered around 99% of the repertoires. A TCS score was defined as the ratio between F50 (clonal expansion) and ExV (chaos), using BLOSUM62-based TCRdist between CDR3 peptides within each V-J. Welch's t-statistics and random forest reduced around 510 V-J features to 13, which were used in a naive Bayes classifier (R e1071). TCRdb took the public reads, trimmed them with fastp at Q25, ran MiXCR for clone calling and kept in-frame beta chains. Merged by CDR3 protein, the rows form single entries marked with the most common genes and DNA. V and J calls and clone size were set by TCRdb, not the authors. This sample gives 270,000 or so distinct CDR3 sequences in total; 20% to 30% of them show up just once. More than 25% of the sample lies in the top ten.

On the study overall, not on this receptor specifically: A 13 V-J signature model separated ophthalmopathy from stable hyperthyroidism, with 87.88% sensitivity and 81% to 82% specificity in cross-validation and 80%/75% in testing. Sample size was not statistically predetermined, and investigators were not blinded to group allocation. Most expanded thyroid clonotypes (frequency above 0.001) were also detected in blood, suggesting blood repertoires may reflect thyroid immune responses. During validation, the model predicted progression to ophthalmopathy a median of about 6.3 months ahead of onset, with more than 55% sensitivity and 72% to 80% specificity.

Reading the germline V gene gives CDR1 KGHSH and CDR2 LQKENI. V and J are truncated by 6 bases and 6 bases respectively, leaving an intervening sequence of 15 bases. CDR3 length: 14 amino acids, cysteine to phenylalanine. Here the CDR3 DNA is all that survives: 42 bases in frame from base 1. This clonotype originated in a man aged 35 to 55 with Graves' hyperthyroidism that later progressed to Graves' ophthalmopathy. The receptor chain draws on TRBV18 and TRBJ1-5; matching of 5 bases hints at TRBD1 as the D gene. Sequencing was done on a sample of blood. The bases read TGTGCCAGCTCCTCTGGGGCAGGGACTCAGCCCCAGCATTTT. Its translation is CASSSGAGTQPQHF. Outside the CDR3, residues come from the reference TRBV18 and TRBJ1-5 proteins, so the full variable domain is: NAGVMQNPRHLVRRRGQEARLRCSPMKGHSHVYWYRQLPEEGLKFMVYLQKENIIDESGMPKERFSAEFPKEGPSILRIQQVVRGDSAAYFCASSSGAGTQPQHFGDGTRLSIL.